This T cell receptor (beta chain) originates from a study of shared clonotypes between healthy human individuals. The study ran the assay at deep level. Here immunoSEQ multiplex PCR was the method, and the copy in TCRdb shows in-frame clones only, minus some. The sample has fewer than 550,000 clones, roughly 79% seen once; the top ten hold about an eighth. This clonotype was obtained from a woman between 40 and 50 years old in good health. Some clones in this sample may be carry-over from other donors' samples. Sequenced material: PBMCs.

The CDR3 coding sequence is TGTGCCAGCAGCGCGGGGAGGGAGACCCAGTACTTC. It specifies CASSAGRETQYF. The chain is built from TRBV11-3 and TRBJ2-5; a weak D match, TRBD2 (6 bases). The CDR3 spans 12 residues. V was shortened by 5 bases and J by 5 bases, with 9 bases between the two germline ends. The germline gives CDR1 SGHNT, CDR2 YENEEA. The full variable domain, rest sourced from reference TRBV11-3 and TRBJ2-5, is EAGVVQSPRYKIIEKKQPVAFWCNPISGHNTLYWYLQNLGQGPELLIRYENEEAVDDSQLPKDRFSAERLKGVDSTLKIQPAELGDSAVYLCASSAGRETQYFGPGTRLLVL.